These T cell receptor beta chains were read from a single sample in a study of blood T cell repertoires in COVID-19. This table comes from immunoSEQ multiplex PCR, and its TCRdb copy is limited to in-frame clones, with some not included. The sample records about 400,000 clones, around 86% being singletons. Sequencing input: peripheral blood. The receptors come from a human donor in a cohort sampled during active COVID-19. Each CDR3 is given with its conserved first and last residue. The order of the fields is D gene, J gene, V gene, clone size, CDR3 protein, CDR3 DNA. A D gene is named only where the DNA matches it firmly. The listing skips clone size in some rows; elsewhere it reads once, few, many or a size class.

>TRBD2|TRBJ2-1|TRBV27|-
CASSFGTSGINEQFF
TGTGCCAGCAGTTTCGGGACTAGCGGGATCAATGAGCAGTTCTTC
>TRBD1|TRBJ2-3|TRBV7-2|-
CASSLGTDTDTQYF
TGTGCCAGCAGCCTCGGGACAGACACAGATACGCAGTATTTT
>-|TRBJ2-7|TRBV20-1|once
CSASSRGGVDYEQYF
TGCAGTGCTAGTTCCAGGGGTGGAGTAGACTACGAGCAGTACTTC
>-|TRBJ1-1|TRBV7-9|-
CASSLVGGYTEAFF
TGTGCCAGCAGCTTAGTTGGGGGGTACACTGAAGCTTTCTTT
>-|TRBJ1-2|TRBV7-2|-
CASSPVGINYGYTF
TGTGCCAGCAGCCCCGTCGGGATTAACTATGGCTACACCTTC
>TRBD2|TRBJ2-3|TRBV19|-
CASRWTSGRTDTQYF
TGTGCCAGTAGATGGACTAGCGGACGCACAGATACGCAGTATTTT
>-|TRBJ2-3|TRBV7-3|-
CASSLTGGGTDTQYF
TGTGCCAGCAGCTTAACGGGCGGGGGCACAGATACGCAGTATTTT
>-|TRBJ1-2|TRBV7-2|-
CASSSVYGYTF
TGTGCCAGCAGCTCCGTATATGGCTACACCTTC
>-|TRBJ1-2|TRBV6-5|-
CASTNPTGVSVWTF
TGTGCCAGCACTAACCCGACAGGAGTGAGTGTGTGGACCTTC
>-|TRBJ2-7|TRBV5-1|-
CASSLDPGYEQYF
TGCGCCAGCAGCTTGGACCCCGGTTACGAGCAGTACTTC
>-|TRBJ2-6|TRBV27|-
CASSGTGSGANVLTF
TGTGCCAGCAGTGGAACAGGCTCTGGGGCCAACGTCCTGACTTTC
>TRBD1|TRBJ1-1|TRBV6-2/TRBV6-3|many
CASSTGVWSEAFF
TGTGCCAGCAGTACAGGGGTATGGTCTGAAGCTTTCTTT
>TRBD1|TRBJ1-6|TRBV4-1|-
CASSQRTGGAGGNNSPLHF
TGCGCCAGCAGCCAACGTACAGGGGGCGCAGGAGGGAATAATTCACCCCTCCACTTT
>-|TRBJ2-1|TRBV7-9|-
CASSLVSSYNEQFF
TGTGCCAGCAGCTTGGTCAGCTCCTACAATGAGCAGTTCTTC
>-|TRBJ1-3|TRBV6-4|-
CASSARLRSGNTIYF
TGTGCCAGCAGTGCCAGACTACGGTCTGGAAACACCATATATTTT
>TRBD1|TRBJ2-5|TRBV5-1|-
CASSTTPGQGQETQYF
TGCGCCAGCAGCACCACCCCCGGACAGGGACAAGAGACCCAGTACTTC
>TRBD1|TRBJ2-7|TRBV3-1/TRBV3-2|-
CASSQLWAGQAYEQYF
TGTGCCAGCAGCCAACTCTGGGCGGGACAGGCCTACGAGCAGTACTTC
>TRBD1|TRBJ2-5|TRBV7-2|-
CASSLGGQGQETQYF
TGTGCCAGCAGCTTAGGAGGACAGGGACAAGAGACCCAGTACTTC
>-|TRBJ2-1|TRBV19|-
CASSMLVTSVNEQFF
TGTGCCAGTAGTATGCTGGTCACCTCGGTAAATGAGCAGTTCTTC
>-|TRBJ2-7|TRBV30|-
CAWSVIYRGEQYF
TGTGCCTGGAGTGTGATATACCGGGGGGAGCAGTACTTC
>TRBD2|TRBJ2-5|TRBV5-4|-
CASSPRRELAGGPTETQYF
TGTGCCAGCAGCCCTCGACGGGAACTAGCGGGAGGGCCGACGGAGACCCAGTACTTC
>TRBD1|TRBJ2-7|TRBV4-1|once
CASSQPQGASYEQYF
TGCGCCAGCAGCCAACCACAGGGGGCAAGCTACGAGCAGTACTTC
>TRBD1|TRBJ1-2|TRBV5-1|-
CASSGGQSYFGYTF
TGCGCCAGCAGCGGGGGACAGTCGTACTTTGGCTACACCTTC
>-|TRBJ2-4|TRBV4-2|-
CASSQEASSINIQYF
TGTGCCAGCAGCCAAGAAGCTAGCAGTATAAACATTCAGTACTTC
>-|TRBJ1-2|TRBV6-5|-
CASAQSRMDYGYTF
TGTGCCAGCGCCCAGAGCAGGATGGACTATGGCTACACCTTC
>-|TRBJ2-6|TRBV21-1|-
CASSRATGANVLTF
TGTGCCAGCAGCAGGGCAACTGGGGCCAACGTCCTGACTTTC
>-|TRBJ2-3|TRBV5-5|-
CASSLAGFYTDTQYF
TGTGCCAGCAGCTTGGCAGGCTTCTACACAGATACGCAGTATTTT
>-|TRBJ1-2|TRBV4-1|-
CASSQDRSSTDGYTF
TGCGCCAGCAGCCAAGATCGGAGCTCTACGGATGGCTACACCTTC
>TRBD2|TRBJ2-3|TRBV25-1|-
CASSDRLAESTDTQYF
TGTGCCAGCAGTGACCGACTAGCGGAGAGCACAGATACGCAGTATTTT
>-|TRBJ2-7|TRBV5-4|-
CASSLAGRGPYEQYF
TGTGCCAGCAGCTTGGCCGGCAGGGGCCCCTACGAGCAGTACTTC
>-|TRBJ2-2|TRBV7-9|-
CASSSRQGAGTGELFF
TGTGCCAGCAGCTCGCGGCAGGGCGCCGGCACCGGGGAGCTGTTTTTT
>TRBD1|TRBJ2-7|TRBV19|-
CASSARDRGASYEQYF
TGTGCCAGTAGCGCCAGGGACAGGGGCGCTAGCTACGAGCAGTACTTC
>-|TRBJ1-2|TRBV9|-
CASSVAGTANYGYTF
TGTGCCAGCAGCGTAGCGGGGACTGCTAACTATGGCTACACCTTC
>-|TRBJ2-5|TRBV30|-
CAWSMGPVTQYF
TGTGCCTGGAGTATGGGGCCGGTGACCCAGTACTTC
>-|TRBJ2-7|TRBV7-6|-
CASSLEPADPGYEQYF
TGTGCCAGCAGCTTAGAACCTGCGGATCCCGGGTACGAGCAGTACTTC
>-|TRBJ2-7|TRBV6-5|-
CASSYKGVGEQYF
TGTGCCAGCAGTTACAAGGGAGTCGGGGAGCAGTACTTC
>-|TRBJ2-3|TRBV12-3/TRBV12-4|-
CASSRTQTQYF
TGTGCCAGCAGTCGGACTCAAACGCAGTATTTT
>TRBD1|TRBJ2-3|TRBV18|-
CASSPQGTESTDTQYF
TGTGCCAGCTCACCACAAGGGACAGAGTCCACAGATACGCAGTATTTT
>-|TRBJ1-1|TRBV5-5|-
CASSFGILNTEAFF
TGTGCCAGCAGCTTCGGTATATTGAACACTGAAGCTTTCTTT
>TRBD2|TRBJ2-3|TRBV7-7|-
CASSLGLAGTDTQYF
TGTGCTAGCAGCCTGGGACTAGCCGGCACAGATACGCAGTATTTT
>-|TRBJ2-7|TRBV11-2|-
CASSPGSLYEQYF
TGTGCCAGCAGCCCCGGGTCTCTCTACGAGCAGTACTTC
>-|TRBJ2-2|TRBV9|-
CASSAIAGELFF
TGTGCCAGCAGCGCTATCGCGGGGGAGCTGTTTTTT
>TRBD1|TRBJ1-6|TRBV6-5|-
CASSWGDRRNSPLHF
TGTGCCAGCAGTTGGGGGGACAGGAGGAATTCACCCCTCCACTTT
>-|TRBJ1-1|TRBV29-1|-
CSVVIETEAFF
TGCAGCGTTGTTATAGAAACTGAAGCTTTCTTT
>TRBD2|TRBJ2-5|TRBV5-1|-
CASSPAGLAEETQYF
TGCGCCAGCAGCCCGGCGGGACTAGCAGAAGAGACCCAGTACTTC
>TRBD2|TRBJ2-5|TRBV5-1|-
CASSYLGGTKETQYF
TGCGCCAGCAGCTACTTGGGGGGGACCAAAGAGACCCAGTACTTC
>-|TRBJ1-3|TRBV5-5|-
CASSLAGQGTIYF
TGTGCCAGCAGCTTGGCAGGCCAGGGCACCATATATTTT
>-|TRBJ2-6|TRBV29-1|-
CSARASSGANVLTF
TGCAGCGCCAGGGCCAGCTCTGGGGCCAACGTCCTGACTTTC
>TRBD2|TRBJ2-1|TRBV7-9|once
CASSLTSGRAFDEQFF
TGTGCCAGCAGCTTAACTAGCGGGAGGGCCTTCGATGAGCAGTTCTTC
>-|TRBJ2-2|TRBV11-3|-
CASSLRGSNTGELFF
TGTGCCAGCAGCTTAAGGGGGTCGAACACCGGGGAGCTGTTTTTT
>TRBD2|TRBJ2-7|TRBV5-1|-
CASSLAGGAYEQYF
TGCGCCAGCAGCTTGGCGGGAGGGGCCTACGAGCAGTACTTC
>TRBD1|TRBJ2-7|TRBV4-1|-
CASSLRTGTGYEQYF
TGCGCCAGCAGCCTTAGGACAGGGACAGGCTACGAGCAGTACTTC
>-|TRBJ1-6|TRBV3-1/TRBV3-2|-
CASSFGQWGNSPLHF
TGTGCCAGCAGCTTCGGACAGTGGGGGAATTCACCCCTCCACTTT
>-|TRBJ2-3|TRBV9|-
CASSPRMLAKTKSTDTQYF
TGTGCCAGCAGCCCCCGTATGTTAGCGAAAACCAAAAGCACAGATACGCAGTATTTT
>-|TRBJ2-5|TRBV5-1|-
CASSLAGARLKTQYF
TGCGCCAGCAGCTTGGCCGGAGCCCGACTTAAGACCCAGTACTTC
>TRBD1|TRBJ2-5|TRBV5-1|-
CASSPTGLETQYF
TGCGCCAGCAGCCCGACAGGGTTGGAGACCCAGTACTTC
>TRBD1|TRBJ2-5|TRBV5-1|-
CASSWVDRSQETQYF
TGCGCCAGCAGCTGGGTGGACAGGAGCCAAGAGACCCAGTACTTC
>TRBD2|TRBJ2-1|TRBV30|once
CAWASGGDEQFF
TGTGCCTGGGCTAGCGGGGGGGATGAGCAGTTCTTC
>-|TRBJ1-2|TRBV2|-
CASSETSRGYTF
TGTGCCAGCAGTGAGACTAGCCGTGGCTACACCTTC